Listed here are 10 T cell receptor beta chains from one sample, sequenced in a study of T cell responses to AZD1222 COVID-19 vaccine. Sequenced by immunoSEQ multiplex PCR; TCRdb stores in-frame clones only, minus some. The data contain around 95,000 clones, more than 70% of them singletons. Source: peripheral blood, taken on day 0 of MenACWY control vaccination. The receptors derive from an adult in good health.

This clone was observed once. This chain joins TRBV4-3 and TRBJ2-7; possibly TRBD1 or TRBD2 for D (5 bases each). Trimming cost V 1 base and J 3 bases, with 10 bases left between them. The germline V gene encodes CDR1 LGHNA and CDR2 YSLEER. CDR3 length equals 14 residues. CDR3 region: CASSQGQGVYEQYF. The CDR3 bases are TGCGCCAGCAGCCAAGGGCAGGGAGTCTACGAGCAGTACTTC.

CDR3 DNA sequence: TGTGCCATCAGTGCAGAGAGACAGGTAGACACTGAAGCTTTCTTT. Translation gives CAISAERQVDTEAFF. The chain recombines TRBV10-3 with TRBJ1-1; D might be TRBD1 (6 bases). CDR3 length: 15 amino acids. The ends were cut back, 4 bases at V and 3 bases at J, with 15 bases in the middle. The germline CDR1 and CDR2 sequences are ENHRY and SYGVKD.

A word on this clone: One junction end does not reproduce the germline sequence, and a read error may be involved. V is TRBV7-2 and J is TRBJ2-5; weak D call: TRBD1 (6 bases). CDR1 is SGHTA and CDR2 is FQGNSA in the germline V gene. The CDR3 covers 13 residues. CDR3: CASGFGIGGTQYF. For the CDR3, the DNA is TGTGCCAGCGGCTTCGGGATAGGGGGGACCCAGTACTTC.

V is TRBV9 and J is TRBJ1-3; 8 positions agree with TRBD1. V was pared by 2 bases and J by 4 bases, with 5 bases of the junction left unmatched. Germline-derived CDR1 and CDR2 are SGDLS and YYNGEE. This CDR3 is 15 amino acids long. CDR3 DNA: TGTGCCAGCAGCGTCGCCGGGACAGGCGGAAACACCATATATTTT. Translating gives CASSVAGTGGNTIYF. The whole variable domain, remainder taken from reference TRBV9 and TRBJ1-3, is DSGVTQTPKHLITATGQRVTLRCSPRSGDLSVYWYQQSLDQGLQFLIQYYNGEERAKGNILERFSAQQFPDLHSELNLSSLELGDSALYFCASSVAGTGGNTIYFGEGSWLTVV.

J is TRBJ2-7 and V is TRBV5-5, with 8 bases aligning to TRBD1. V shed 3 bases, J shed 0 bases, and the junction held 8 bases outside the gene matches. This CDR3 has 16 residues. In germline, CDR1 is SGHKS, CDR2 YYEKEE (reference sequence). The CDR3 is CASSSETGARSYEQYF. The DNA for the CDR3 is TGTGCCAGCAGCTCCGAGACAGGGGCCCGCTCCTACGAGCAGTACTTC.

The rearrangement uses TRBV6-2 or TRBV6-3 and TRBJ1-1, with D possibly TRBD1 on 5 matching bases. This CDR3 comprises 13 residues. Germline values: CDR1 MNHEY, CDR2 SVGEGT. V gave up 0 bases and J gave up 7 bases, with 9 bases separating them. CDR3 DNA: TGTGCCAGCAGTTACTCGAGGGGAGGTGAAGCTTTCTTT. Translation: CASSYSRGGEAFF.

The V and J genes are TRBV28 and TRBJ1-2, with TRBD1 as a possible D gene (5 bases). The V and J ends lost 2 bases and 9 bases respectively, with 16 bases between them. In germline, CDR1 is MDHEN, CDR2 SYDVKM. The CDR3 extends over 14 amino acids. The CDR3 is CASSLAPTGSSYTF. In DNA, the CDR3 is TGTGCCAGCAGTTTAGCCCCCACAGGTTCAAGCTACACCTTC.

The chain combines TRBV7-3 with TRBJ2-2; TRBD1 matches at 12 bases. Germline V gene lookup returns CDR1 SGHTA and CDR2 FQGTGA. V shed 5 bases and J 7 bases; nucleotides not matched to a gene: 5. The CDR3 has 15 residues. In nucleotides, the CDR3 is TGTGCCAGCAGCCCGGGACAGGGGGCGTTCGGGGAGCTGTTTTTT. This encodes CASSPGQGAFGELFF.

This sequence joins TRBV29-1 and TRBJ1-3; 7 positions match TRBD1. Germline values: CDR1 SQVTM, CDR2 ANQGSEA. This CDR3 is 13 amino acids long. With 6 bases clipped from V and 4 bases from J, the junction kept 6 bases outside the gene matches. This CDR3 reads CSVSPGQGNTIYF. Written as DNA, the CDR3 is TGCAGCGTATCCCCGGGACAGGGAAACACCATATATTTT. The whole variable domain, remainder taken from reference TRBV29-1 and TRBJ1-3, is SAVISQKPSRDICQRGTSLTIQCQVDSQVTMMFWYRQQPGQSLTLIATANQGSEATYESGFVIDKFPISRPNLTFSTLTVSNMSPEDSSIYLCSVSPGQGNTIYFGEGSWLTVV.

The chain joins TRBV3-1 (or the pseudogene TRBV3-2) to TRBJ1-2; 10 bases align to TRBD1. Trimming at V came to 1 base and at J to 7 bases, leaving 0 bases not matched to a gene. The CDR3 spans 13 residues. The germline V gene encodes CDR1 LGHDT and CDR2 YNNKEL (reference sequence). Here the CDR3 reads CASSQGTGGGYTF. CDR3 coding DNA: TGTGCCAGCAGCCAAGGGACAGGGGGTGGCTACACCTTC.